This T cell receptor (beta chain) originates from a study of T-cell memory formation after mild COVID-19. Study summary: The two donors had largely donor-specific TCR clusters. Study results and limitations: Mainly CM and EM harbored the contracting CD4+ clones; mainly EMRA harbored the CD8+ ones. Pre-infection memory harbored some responding clones, suggesting cross-reactive memory joined.

Germline CDR1 and CDR2: SEHNR and FQNEAQ (reference sequence). V lost 6 bases, J lost 3 bases, and 4 bases stayed unmatched. This CDR3 comprises 14 residues. In TCRdb, the 5' RACE reads were re-called with MiXCR into one record per CDR3 protein. The sample holds 300,000 to 400,000 distinct CDR3 sequences, 28% seen once. This clonotype has only a few counts. The antigen is not known. A much larger clone is a single base away; this may be a read error. This sequence originates from an adult woman who had mild COVID-19 (a few samples of this study predate the infection). Cell type and time point are not known. The chain recombines TRBV7-9 with TRBJ2-7, with 11 bases identical to TRBD1. Specimen: PBMCs or a T cell subset sorted from them (not recorded which). The CDR3 DNA follows: TGTGCCAGCAGATCCGGGACAGGGGGCTACGAGCAGTACTTC. Amino acids: CASRSGTGGYEQYF.